This paragraph covers one TCR beta chain sequence. What it binds is not known. These data originate in a study of shared clonotypes between healthy human individuals. Broader study findings: Sampling involved blood alone; tissue repertoires likely differ.

CDR3 length: 15 residues. In germline, CDR1 is SGHAT, CDR2 FQNNGV. V was trimmed by 7 bases and J by 6 bases, leaving 21 bases between them. Data came from immunoSEQ multiplex PCR; TCRdb stores just in-frame clones and leaves some out. In the table there are over 2 million clones, over 85% of which are singletons. Those who donated were healthy HIV-negative adults, with no recent acute infections or vaccinations reported. The clonotype comes from a man aged 18 to 35 in good health. Sequencing input: naive CD4+ T cells sorted from blood. The subset denotes: CD45RA+ positively selected. The rearrangement uses TRBV11-2 and TRBJ1-2; D unclear. CDR3 coding DNA: TGTGCCAGCAACCAAGAGGTCCGGGAGAGTCATGGCTACACCTTC. This encodes CASNQEVRESHGYTF.